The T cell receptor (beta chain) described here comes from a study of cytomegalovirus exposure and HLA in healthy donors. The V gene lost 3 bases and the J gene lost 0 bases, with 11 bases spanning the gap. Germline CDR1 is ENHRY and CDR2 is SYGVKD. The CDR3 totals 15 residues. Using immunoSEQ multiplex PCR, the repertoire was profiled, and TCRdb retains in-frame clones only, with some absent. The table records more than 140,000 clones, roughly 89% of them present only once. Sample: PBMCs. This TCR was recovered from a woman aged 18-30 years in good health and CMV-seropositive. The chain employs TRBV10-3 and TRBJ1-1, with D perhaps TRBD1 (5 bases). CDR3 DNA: TGTGCCATCAGTGAAACAGGAAACTTGAACACTGAAGCTTTCTTT. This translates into CAISETGNLNTEAFF.